A selection of T cell receptor beta chains follows, all from one sample in a study of T cells in Graves' hyperthyroidism and ophthalmopathy. TCRdb ran MiXCR on the multiplex PCR reads and lists one entry per CDR3 protein. The data contain some 600,000 distinct CDR3 sequences, roughly 14% of them seen just once; the ten biggest clones take up about 5.8%. Sequenced sample: blood. The receptors here all came from a woman aged 25 to 39 with Graves' hyperthyroidism that later progressed to Graves' ophthalmopathy. CDR3s include the opening cysteine and the closing phenylalanine or tryptophan. Each record gives: D gene, clone size, V gene, J gene, CDR3 protein, CDR3 DNA. The D gene is left open where the match is weak. The size entry is marked missing in some rows and otherwise reads once, few, many or a size class.

.	many	TRBV20-1	TRBJ1-2	CSAVRTVGSYGYTF	TGCAGTGCTGTGAGGACAGTTGGCAGCTATGGCTACACCTTC
.	many	TRBV30	TRBJ1-1	CAWSEKYLNTEAFF	TGTGCCTGGAGTGAAAAATACTTGAACACTGAAGCTTTCTTT
.	few	TRBV10-3	TRBJ2-3	CAISQGGAEPDTQYF	TGTGCCATCAGTCAAGGGGGAGCTGAGCCAGATACGCAGTATTTT
.	many	TRBV27	TRBJ2-4	CASSLGPIQYF	TGTGCCAGCAGTTTAGGACCCATTCAGTACTTC
.	many	TRBV11-3	TRBJ1-4	CASSSRPRGHSEKLFF	TGTGCCAGCAGCTCCCGCCCTCGAGGACACAGCGAAAAACTGTTTTTT
TRBD1	many	TRBV11-2	TRBJ1-6	CASSQEQTGVRNSPLHF	TGTGCCAGCAGCCAAGAACAGACAGGGGTGAGGAATTCACCCCTCCACTTT
.	many	TRBV27	TRBJ2-2	CASTKSWHLNANTGELFF	TGTGCCAGCACCAAATCTTGGCATTTAAACGCGAACACCGGGGAGCTGTTTTTT
TRBD1	many	TRBV11-2	TRBJ1-4	CASRPTGAGEKLFF	TGTGCCAGCAGACCAACAGGGGCTGGAGAAAAACTGTTTTTT
TRBD1	few	TRBV30	TRBJ2-7	CAWDRTGGLSYEQYF	TGTGCCTGGGATAGGACAGGGGGTTTGTCCTACGAGCAGTACTTC
.	many	TRBV11-1	TRBJ2-5	CASSWTDGETQYF	TGTGCCAGCAGCTGGACGGACGGGGAGACCCAGTACTTC
.	many	TRBV12-3/TRBV12-4	TRBJ1-1	CASSRNGVTEAFF	TGTGCCAGCAGTCGAAACGGGGTCACTGAAGCTTTCTTT
.	many	TRBV28	TRBJ2-3	CASSSPDTQYF	TGTGCCAGCAGTAGCCCAGATACGCAGTATTTT
.	many	TRBV30	TRBJ1-1	CAWSVSTGTEAFF	TGTGCCTGGAGTGTTTCTACAGGGACTGAAGCTTTCTTT
.	many	TRBV6-2/TRBV6-3	TRBJ1-5	CASRSFGQINQPQHF	TGTGCCAGCCGCTCTTTCGGACAGATCAATCAGCCCCAGCATTTT
.	few	TRBV11-3	TRBJ2-2	CASSSGATALSDGELFF	TGTGCCAGCAGCTCCGGGGCGACAGCTCTCAGTGACGGGGAGCTGTTTTTT
TRBD2	.	TRBV20-1	TRBJ2-1	CSAKGLVNEQFF	TGCAGTGCTAAAGGACTAGTCAATGAGCAGTTCTTC
.	few	TRBV9	TRBJ1-1	CASSPGDGLEAEAFF	TGTGCCAGCAGCCCCGGGGACGGCCTTGAGGCTGAAGCTTTCTTT
.	few	TRBV7-2	TRBJ2-2	CASKKGQVLHGELFF	TGTGCCAGCAAAAAAGGGCAGGTCTTACACGGGGAGCTGTTTTTT
TRBD1	few	TRBV4-1	TRBJ1-1	CASSQVQGVNTEAFF	TGCGCCAGCAGCCAAGTACAGGGGGTGAACACTGAAGCTTTCTTT
TRBD2	many	TRBV11-3	TRBJ2-3	CASSSGGTSGRDTQYF	TGTGCCAGCAGCTCCGGGGGGACTAGCGGGAGGGATACGCAGTATTTT
.	many	TRBV12-3/TRBV12-4	TRBJ2-2	CASSLGSLQGNTGELFF	TGTGCCAGCAGCCTCGGGTCCTTACAGGGTAACACCGGGGAGCTGTTTTTT
.	many	TRBV6-2/TRBV6-3	TRBJ1-5	CASSYVGRGPAVYSNQPQHF	TGTGCCAGCAGTTACGTCGGCAGGGGACCGGCCGTTTATAGCAATCAGCCCCAGCATTTT